Given below is one TCR beta chain in context. Trimming took 3 bases from V and 5 from J; bases not matched to a gene: 9. Germline V gives CDR1 MNHNS, CDR2 SASEGT. The CDR3 extends over 16 amino acids. This sample was taken from a study of blood T cell repertoires in COVID-19. Overall study context: The origin of the acute and convalescent COVID-19 samples was the United States, Italy and Spain. T cells, B-cell-depleted T cells, or PBMCs provided the cDNA or gDNA that served as material.

In the original workflow: The assay estimated nucleated cells by amplifying reference gene primers. The protocol was immunoSEQ multiplex PCR, while the TCRdb copy is restricted to in-frame clones and leaves out a portion. V and J calls and clone size come straight from that table; D and trimming were deduced from the DNA. Found here are some 100,000 clones, roughly nine tenths of them singletons; the top ten hold 10% to 13%. Specimen: peripheral blood. The chain is built from TRBV6-1 and TRBJ2-2, with 7 positions matching TRBD2. The sequence came from a man in his fifties with acute or convalescent COVID-19. The CDR3 reads CASSDMAGVETGELFF. CDR3 DNA: TGTGCCAGCAGTGACATGGCGGGAGTTGAGACCGGGGAGCTGTTTTTT.